The 18 T cell receptor beta chains below were found in one sample sequenced in a study of blood T cell repertoires in COVID-19. Data came from immunoSEQ multiplex PCR; TCRdb stores just in-frame clones and leaves some out. The sample lists 150,000 to 200,000 clones, about four fifths occurring once. Sequenced sample: peripheral blood. Receptors were obtained from a man aged 60-69 years with active or convalescent COVID-19.

The rearrangement joins TRBV5-1 to TRBJ2-1; 16 bases are a match to TRBD2. CDR3 length: 16 residues. Germline trimming cut 3 bases from V and 6 bases from J; bases unmatched to any gene: 3. Looked up from germline, CDR1 is SGHRS and CDR2 is YFSETQ. The CDR3 here is CASSSGTSGGANEQFF. CDR3 bases: TGCGCCAGCAGCTCGGGGACTAGCGGGGGGGCCAATGAGCAGTTCTTC.

J is TRBJ1-6 and V is TRBV5-1; D not certain. CDR3 length: 15 residues. Trimming removed 4 bases from V and 0 bases from J, with 8 bases in between. Germline loops: CDR1 SGHRS, CDR2 YFSETQ. Here the CDR3 DNA reads TGCGCCAGCAGCCCGAGTAGCTCCTATAATTCACCCCTCCACTTT. It specifies CASSPSSSYNSPLHF.

Only one count was recorded for this clone. The rearrangement uses TRBV14 and TRBJ2-1; maybe TRBD1 (6 bases). Trimming left V 4 bases short and J 8 bases short, with 9 bases between. CDR3 size: 12 residues. Germline values: CDR1 SGHDN, CDR2 FVKESK. The CDR3 spells CASSPQGYEQFF. The CDR3 DNA is TGTGCCAGCAGCCCACAGGGCTATGAGCAGTTCTTC. Full variable domain (rest looked up from reference TRBV14 and TRBJ2-1): EAGVTQFPSHSVIEKGQTVTLRCDPISGHDNLYWYRRVMGKEIKFLLHFVKESKQDESGMPNNRFLAERTGGTYSTLKVQPAELEDSGVYFCASSPQGYEQFFGPGTRLTVL.

This clone appeared a single time. J is TRBJ2-3 and V is TRBV19; TRBD1 is a possible D gene (7 bases). The V and J ends lost 9 bases and 7 bases respectively, with 17 bases between them. CDR1 is LNHDA and CDR2 is SQIVND in the germline V gene (reference sequence). The CDR3 is made up of 13 amino acids. The CDR3 DNA sequence: TGTGCCAGCGGCGGGACAGAACGAAATACGCAGTATTTT. It encodes CASGGTERNTQYF.

This clone was found once. The V and J genes are TRBV5-4 and TRBJ1-2; TRBD1 agrees at 10 bases. Germline assignment: CDR1 SGHNT and CDR2 YYREEE (reference sequence). V was clipped by 3 bases and J by 12 bases; unmatched bases: 8. The CDR3 totals 13 residues. The CDR3 DNA sequence: TGTGCCAGCAGCTACGACAGGGGGCGAGGCCACACCTTC. Residues: CASSYDRGRGHTF.

The V call is TRBV10-3, the J call TRBJ2-5, with TRBD1 as a possible D gene (6 bases). V lost 5 bases to trimming and J lost 5 bases, with 12 bases between them. Germline loops: CDR1 ENHRY, CDR2 SYGVKD. The CDR3 loop spans 13 amino acids. CDR3 nucleotide sequence: TGTGCCATCAGTTTCACAGGGTCCGAGACCCAGTACTTC. As protein: CAISFTGSETQYF.

The chain employs TRBV25-1 and TRBJ1-6; D call uncertain. V was shortened by 4 bases and J by 4 bases, with 17 bases between the two germline ends. The CDR3 is 17 amino acids. Germline V gene sequence: CDR1 MGHDK, CDR2 SYGVNS. CDR3 in DNA: TGTGCCAGCAGTGGAACCCGGACTGGAGCATATAATTCACCCCTCCACTTT. Translated, it gives CASSGTRTGAYNSPLHF.

V is TRBV19 and J is TRBJ1-2; no definite D call. The CDR3 spans 13 residues. Germline CDR1 reads LNHDA; CDR2 reads SQIVND (reference sequence). Trimming left V 5 bases short and J 3 bases short, with 10 bases between. CDR3 nucleotide sequence: TGTGCCAGTAGTGCTAGCGGTTACTATGGCTACACCTTC. It is translated as CASSASGYYGYTF.

The chain combines TRBV12-5 with TRBJ1-1; the match to TRBD1 covers 7 bases. This CDR3 spans 11 amino acids. The V gene end was trimmed by 6 bases and the J gene end by 10 bases; junction bases not matched to a gene: 5. From germline, CDR1 is LGHNT and CDR2 FRNRAP. CDR3 in amino acids: CASGSDRVAFF. The CDR3 coding sequence is TGTGCTAGTGGCTCCGACAGGGTAGCTTTCTTT.

The rearrangement uses TRBV28 and TRBJ2-7; the D gene is possibly TRBD2 (7 bases). Trimming shortened V by 8 bases and J by 6 bases, and 14 bases separated the two germline ends. CDR3 length: 12 amino acids. CDR1 is MDHEN, CDR2 SYDVKM, per germline. As DNA, the CDR3 is TGTGCCAGCGTGGGGGGGCCAGGCGAGCAGTACTTC. This gives the protein CASVGGPGEQYF.

The V call is TRBV29-1, the J call TRBJ1-2; 8 bases map to TRBD1. V shed 6 bases and J 7 bases; nucleotides not matched to a gene: 7. This CDR3 has 12 amino acids. The germline gives CDR1 SQVTM, CDR2 ANQGSEA. The CDR3 protein is CSVERTGTGYTF. In nucleotides, the CDR3 is TGCAGCGTGGAAAGGACAGGGACTGGCTACACCTTC.

The gene calls are TRBV28 and TRBJ2-7; D call uncertain. V lost 5 bases to trimming and J lost 4 bases, with 15 bases between them. The CDR3 contains 14 residues. The germline gives CDR1 MDHEN, CDR2 SYDVKM. The CDR3 here is CASSPLQWSYEQYF. In DNA form, the CDR3 reads TGTGCCAGCAGTCCGTTACAATGGTCGTACGAGCAGTACTTC.

The chain uses TRBV6-4 and TRBJ2-1, with 10 bases fitting TRBD1. CDR3 length equals 15 residues. Germline lookup yields CDR1 MRHNA and CDR2 SNTAGT. With 4 bases clipped from V and 8 bases from J, the junction kept 8 bases outside the gene matches. CDR3 residues: CASSGRDRGRDEQFF. DNA of the CDR3: TGTGCCAGCAGTGGAAGGGACAGGGGACGTGATGAGCAGTTCTTC.

This clone was detected a few times. This rearrangement joins TRBV5-4 to TRBJ1-2; 7 positions match TRBD1. The CDR3 consists of 13 residues. CDR1 SGHNT and CDR2 YYREEE come from the germline V gene (reference sequence). V lost 4 bases and J lost 6; bases outside the gene matches: 6. CDR3 coding DNA: TGTGCCAGCAGCCTCGCAGGGGGGAATGGCTACACCTTC. Translating gives CASSLAGGNGYTF.

V is TRBV9 and J is TRBJ2-3; possible D gene TRBD2, 7 bases. V gave up 4 bases and J gave up 3 bases, with 15 bases separating them. CDR3 size: 15 residues. Germline CDR1 SGDLS, CDR2 YYNGEE. CDR3 nucleotides: TGTGCCAGCAGCCCTCGGGGGGCGGGGACAGATACGCAGTATTTT. Translation gives CASSPRGAGTDTQYF.

The chain couples TRBV25-1 to TRBJ1-4; D gene ambiguous. V lost 4 bases and J 2 bases, leaving 11 bases between the germline ends. There are 15 residues in the CDR3. From germline, CDR1 is MGHDK and CDR2 SYGVNS. The CDR3 loop reads CASSGFVGTNEKLFF. The CDR3 DNA reads as TGTGCCAGCAGTGGGTTCGTCGGGACTAATGAAAAACTGTTTTTT.

The chain employs TRBV6-1 and TRBJ1-5; 8 positions agree with TRBD1. Germline trimming cut 2 bases from V and 1 base from J; bases unmatched to any gene: 4. CDR3 size: 16 residues. Per the germline V gene, CDR1 is MNHNS and CDR2 is SASEGT. The CDR3 DNA follows: TGTGCCAGCAGTGAAAAGGACAGGGACAGCAATCAGCCCCAGCATTTT. This codes for CASSEKDRDSNQPQHF.

This clone has only a few counts. The chain is built from TRBV5-1 and TRBJ1-4; D remains ambiguous. The CDR3 covers 15 residues. CDR1 is SGHRS and CDR2 is YFSETQ in the germline V gene. Trimming took off 5 bases at V and 7 bases at J, with 18 bases between the two ends. Here the CDR3 reads CASRPRPSAGEKLFF. In nucleotides, the CDR3 is TGCGCCAGCAGACCGCGACCCTCCGCGGGTGAAAAACTGTTTTTT. Variable domain in full (rest from reference TRBV5-1 and TRBJ1-4): KAGVTQTPRYLIKTRGQQVTLSCSPISGHRSVSWYQQTPGQGLQFLFEYFSETQRNKGNFPGRFSGRQFSNSRSEMNVSTLELGDSALYLCASRPRPSAGEKLFFGSGTQLSVL.